This TCR beta chain emerged from a study of blood T cell dynamics during melanoma immunotherapy. General observations from the study: Clones driving repertoire changes may be melanoma-specific or general immune activation.

V shed 7 bases and J 2 bases; nucleotides not matched to a gene: 8. Germline V gene data show CDR1 as MDHEN and CDR2 as SYDVKM. The CDR3 loop spans 15 amino acids. Comments on this clone: The antigen is not known.

Each sorted CD8+ T cell subset had its entire DNA loaded. The protocol was immunoSEQ multiplex PCR, while the TCRdb copy is restricted to in-frame clones and leaves out a portion. Of roughly 16,000 clones in the sample, over 90% were seen once. Time point defined: week 3, after first cycle of checkpoint inhibitor. Sequenced here: effector memory CD8+ T cells from blood, sampled from a patient treated with checkpoint blockade. The sequence was obtained from a human donor with melanoma. The rearrangement links TRBV28 to TRBJ1-5; 7 bases are shared with TRBD1. The CDR3 sequence: CASTNEGAGNQPQHF. The CDR3 coding sequence is TGTGCCAGCACCAATGAGGGGGCAGGCAATCAGCCCCAGCATTTT.